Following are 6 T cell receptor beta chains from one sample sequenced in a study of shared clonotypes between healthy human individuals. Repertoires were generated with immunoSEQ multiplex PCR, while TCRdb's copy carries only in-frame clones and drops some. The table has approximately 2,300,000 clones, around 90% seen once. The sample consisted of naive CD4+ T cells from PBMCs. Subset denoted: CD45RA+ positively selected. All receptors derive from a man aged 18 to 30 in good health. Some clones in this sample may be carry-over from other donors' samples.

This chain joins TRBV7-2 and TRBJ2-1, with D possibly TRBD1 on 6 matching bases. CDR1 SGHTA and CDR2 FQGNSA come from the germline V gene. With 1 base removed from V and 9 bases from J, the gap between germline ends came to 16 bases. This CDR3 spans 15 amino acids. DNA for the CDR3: TGTGCCAGCAGCTTAGACCCAGGGGTCTGGAGTGAGCAGTTCTTC. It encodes CASSLDPGVWSEQFF.

This chain's CDR3 is CAWTQGQSTDTQYF. CDR3 nucleotide sequence: TGTGCCTGGACCCAGGGGCAGAGCACAGATACGCAGTATTTT. This chain joins TRBV30 and TRBJ2-3; possible D gene TRBD1, 6 bases. The germline CDR1 and CDR2 sequences are GTSNPN and SVGIG (reference sequence). V lost 4 bases to trimming and J lost 0 bases, with 11 bases between them. The CDR3 runs to 14 residues.

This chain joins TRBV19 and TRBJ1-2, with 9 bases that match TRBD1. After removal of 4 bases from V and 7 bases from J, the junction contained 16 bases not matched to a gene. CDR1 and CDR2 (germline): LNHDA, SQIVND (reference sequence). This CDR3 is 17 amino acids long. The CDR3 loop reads CASSKTGTGSKLGGYTF. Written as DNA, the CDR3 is TGTGCCAGTAGTAAAACCGGGACAGGGTCGAAATTGGGTGGCTACACCTTC.

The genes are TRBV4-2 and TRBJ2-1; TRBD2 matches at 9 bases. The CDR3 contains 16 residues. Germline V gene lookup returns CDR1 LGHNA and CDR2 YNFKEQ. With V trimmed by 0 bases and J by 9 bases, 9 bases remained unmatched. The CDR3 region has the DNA TGTGCCAGCAGCCAAGAAGGCGGGAGGGCCAAAGCTGAGCAGTTCTTC. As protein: CASSQEGGRAKAEQFF.

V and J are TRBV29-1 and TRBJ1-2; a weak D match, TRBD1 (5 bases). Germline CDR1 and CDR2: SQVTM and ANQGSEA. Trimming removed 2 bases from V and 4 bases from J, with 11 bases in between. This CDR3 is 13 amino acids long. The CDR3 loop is CSVERDPGYGYTF. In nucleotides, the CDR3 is TGCAGCGTTGAACGGGACCCCGGCTATGGCTACACCTTC.

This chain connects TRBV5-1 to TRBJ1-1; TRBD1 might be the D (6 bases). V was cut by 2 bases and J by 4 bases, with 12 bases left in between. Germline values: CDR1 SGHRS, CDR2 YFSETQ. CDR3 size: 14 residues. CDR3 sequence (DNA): TGCGCCAGCAGCTTTTCAGGGGAAGGCACTGAAGCTTTCTTT. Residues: CASSFSGEGTEAFF.